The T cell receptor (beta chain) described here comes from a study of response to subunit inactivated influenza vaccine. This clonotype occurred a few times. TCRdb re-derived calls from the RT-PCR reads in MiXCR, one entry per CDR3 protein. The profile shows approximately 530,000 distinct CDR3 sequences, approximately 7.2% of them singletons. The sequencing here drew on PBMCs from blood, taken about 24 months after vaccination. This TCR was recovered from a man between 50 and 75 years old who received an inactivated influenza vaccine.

CDR3 sequence: CASNGQGNYEQYF. CDR3 bases: TGTGCCAGCAACGGACAGGGGAACTACGAGCAGTACTTC. The chain joins TRBV2 to TRBJ2-7; 9 nucleotides match TRBD1. CDR3 length: 13 amino acids. Trimming cost V 7 bases and J 3 bases; bases outside gene matches: 4. Germline values: CDR1 SNHLY, CDR2 FYNNEI.